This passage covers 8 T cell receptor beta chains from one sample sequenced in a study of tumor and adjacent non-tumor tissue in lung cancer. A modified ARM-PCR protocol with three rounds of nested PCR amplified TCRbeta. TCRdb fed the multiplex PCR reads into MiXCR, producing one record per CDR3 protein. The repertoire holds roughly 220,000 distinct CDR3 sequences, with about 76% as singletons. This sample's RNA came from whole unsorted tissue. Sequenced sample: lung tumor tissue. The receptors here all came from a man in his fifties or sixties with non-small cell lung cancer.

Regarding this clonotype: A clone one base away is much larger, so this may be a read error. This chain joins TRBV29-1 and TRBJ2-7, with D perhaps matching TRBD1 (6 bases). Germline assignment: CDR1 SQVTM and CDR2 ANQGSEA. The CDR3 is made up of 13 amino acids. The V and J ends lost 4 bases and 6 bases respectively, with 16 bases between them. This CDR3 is CSVVGWGTSEQYF. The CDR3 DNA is TGCAGCGTTGTAGGTTGGGGGACAAGCGAGCAGTACTTC.

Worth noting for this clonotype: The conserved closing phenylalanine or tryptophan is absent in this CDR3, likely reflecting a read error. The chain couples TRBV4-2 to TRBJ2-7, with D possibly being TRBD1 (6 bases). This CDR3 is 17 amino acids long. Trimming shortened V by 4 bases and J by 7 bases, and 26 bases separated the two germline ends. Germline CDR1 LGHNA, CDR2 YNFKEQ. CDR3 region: CASSRGYRAVPTNEQYL. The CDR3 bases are TGTGCCAGCAGCCGAGGGTACAGGGCCGTCCCAACCAATGAGCAGTACTTA.

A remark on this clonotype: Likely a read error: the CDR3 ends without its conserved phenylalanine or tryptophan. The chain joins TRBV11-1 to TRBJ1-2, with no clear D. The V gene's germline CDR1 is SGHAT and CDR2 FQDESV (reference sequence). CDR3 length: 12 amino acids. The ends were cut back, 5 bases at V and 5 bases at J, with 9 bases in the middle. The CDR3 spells CASSIDNYGYTL. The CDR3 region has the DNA TGTGCCAGCAGCATCGACAATTATGGCTACACCTTA.

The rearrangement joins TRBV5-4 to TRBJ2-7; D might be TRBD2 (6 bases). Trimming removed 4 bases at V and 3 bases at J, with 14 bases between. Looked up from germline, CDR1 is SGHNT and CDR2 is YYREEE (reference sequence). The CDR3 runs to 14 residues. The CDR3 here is CASSRGGGNYEQYF. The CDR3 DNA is TGTGCCAGCAGCCGTGGTGGGGGGAACTACGAGCAGTACTTC.

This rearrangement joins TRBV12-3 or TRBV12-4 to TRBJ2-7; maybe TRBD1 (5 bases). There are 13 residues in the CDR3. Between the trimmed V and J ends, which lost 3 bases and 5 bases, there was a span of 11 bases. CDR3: CASSFQGRNEQYF. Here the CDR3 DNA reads TGTGCCAGCAGTTTTCAGGGTCGGAACGAGCAGTACTTC.

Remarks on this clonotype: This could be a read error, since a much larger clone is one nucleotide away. The CDR3 DNA follows: TGCAGTGCTAGGGCTCCGATAGGGTTCGAGGAGACCCAGTACTTC. Encoded protein: CSARAPIGFEETQYF. V is TRBV20-1 and J is TRBJ2-5; D uncertain. CDR1 and CDR2 from the germline V gene are DFQATT and SNEGSKA (reference sequence). Trimming took off 3 bases at V and 5 bases at J, with 19 bases between the two ends. This CDR3 contains 15 residues.

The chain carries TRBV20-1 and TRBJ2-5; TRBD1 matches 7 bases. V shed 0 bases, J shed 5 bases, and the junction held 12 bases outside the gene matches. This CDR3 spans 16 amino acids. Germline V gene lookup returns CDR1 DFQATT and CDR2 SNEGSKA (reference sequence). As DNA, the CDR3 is TGCAGTGCTAGAGATTTGAATAAAGGGGGCGCGGAGACCCAGTACTTC. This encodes CSARDLNKGGAETQYF.

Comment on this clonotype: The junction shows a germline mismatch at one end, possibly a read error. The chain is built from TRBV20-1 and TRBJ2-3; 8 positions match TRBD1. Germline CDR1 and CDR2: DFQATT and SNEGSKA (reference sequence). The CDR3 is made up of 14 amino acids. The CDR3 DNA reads TGCAGTGTTAGGTTAGGACAGGGCACAGATACGCAATATTTT. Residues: CSVRLGQGTDTQYF.